Listed below are T cell receptor beta chains from one sample, sequenced in a study of blood T cells in healthy people across ages. Each CDR3 protein gets one entry after TCRdb re-called the 5' RACE reads with MiXCR. The top ten clones hold 20% to 25% of a sample with approximately 850,000 distinct CDR3 sequences, roughly 60% of them seen once. The source material was blood. Receptors originate from a man aged 25-45 years in good health. Each CDR3 is given without its conserved first and last residue. The D gene is left open where the match is weak.

CDR3 protein,CDR3 length,V gene,J gene,D gene
ASSEVLAANSPLH,13,TRBV2,TRBJ1-6,.
ATSRDLGGTDTQY,13,TRBV15,TRBJ2-3,.
ASSHQRGGQGEQF,13,TRBV11-2,TRBJ2-1,TRBD2
ASRVVGLADTQY,12,TRBV6-5,TRBJ2-3,.
ASSLDRGDRSYGYT,14,TRBV6-5,TRBJ1-2,.
ASSPPWGRNEQF,12,TRBV7-2,TRBJ2-1,.
AAKGGGQGEQF,11,TRBV7-9,TRBJ2-1,TRBD1
ASSQGAARGRDIQY,14,TRBV4-3,TRBJ2-4,TRBD1
ASSQEGAETQY,11,TRBV4-3,TRBJ2-5,.
ASSPRVADTQY,11,TRBV3-1,TRBJ2-3,.
ASRDGRNLAKNIQY,14,TRBV6-6,TRBJ2-4,.
ASSQDWSGGRADTQY,15,TRBV4-3,TRBJ2-3,TRBD2
ASSTTGLAASIQY,13,TRBV4-1,TRBJ2-4,TRBD2
SAIKTGQNNQPQH,13,TRBV20-1,TRBJ1-5,TRBD1
ASSIPGQLETQY,12,TRBV21-1,TRBJ2-5,.
ASSPQLAGGNEQF,13,TRBV7-7,TRBJ2-1,TRBD2
ASRPPTGGFYEQY,13,TRBV6-6,TRBJ2-7,TRBD1